The rows below give T cell receptor beta chains drawn from one sample of a study of blood T cell repertoires in COVID-19. Clones were read by immunoSEQ multiplex PCR, and TCRdb kept only the in-frame ones, dropping some. The sample consists of approximately 210,000 clones, over 75% of them appearing once. Sequences were obtained from PBMCs or T cells enriched from blood (not recorded which). The receptor set was obtained from a young man with acute COVID-19. Both conserved end residues are part of each CDR3. Fields, in order: V gene, J gene, D gene, CDR3 protein, CDR3 DNA. A D gene is named only where the DNA matches it firmly.

v_call: TRBV29-1
j_call: TRBJ1-1
d_call: TRBD1
cdr3_aa: CSGGGQSEAFF
cdr3_nt: TGCAGCGGTGGGGGACAGTCCGAAGCTTTCTTT

v_call: TRBV28
j_call: TRBJ1-3
d_call: .
cdr3_aa: CASSGGFSGNTIYF
cdr3_nt: TGTGCCAGCAGTGGAGGGTTCTCTGGAAACACCATATATTTT

v_call: TRBV6-4
j_call: TRBJ1-2
d_call: .
cdr3_aa: CAAYRYGDYGYTF
cdr3_nt: TGTGCCGCGTATCGGTACGGGGACTATGGCTACACCTTC

v_call: TRBV27
j_call: TRBJ1-5
d_call: .
cdr3_aa: CASRFNSNQPQHF
cdr3_nt: TGTGCCAGCAGATTTAATAGCAATCAGCCCCAGCATTTT

v_call: TRBV19
j_call: TRBJ1-5
d_call: .
cdr3_aa: CASTSLGGPQHF
cdr3_nt: TGTGCCAGTACTTCTCTGGGGGGGCCCCAGCATTTT

v_call: TRBV7-9
j_call: TRBJ2-7
d_call: .
cdr3_aa: CASSLSRGRDEQYF
cdr3_nt: TGTGCCAGCAGCTTATCCAGGGGCCGGGACGAGCAGTACTTC

v_call: TRBV19
j_call: TRBJ1-5
d_call: .
cdr3_aa: CASTTRRTPGNQPQHF
cdr3_nt: TGTGCCAGTACGACCCGGCGGACACCGGGCAATCAGCCCCAGCATTTT

v_call: TRBV5-1
j_call: TRBJ2-4
d_call: TRBD1
cdr3_aa: CASSLGQGSANIQYF
cdr3_nt: TGCGCCAGCAGCTTGGGACAGGGGAGCGCAAACATTCAGTACTTC

v_call: TRBV4-1
j_call: TRBJ2-3
d_call: .
cdr3_aa: CASSQEIGPTDTQYF
cdr3_nt: TGCGCCAGCAGCCAAGAGATTGGGCCCACAGATACGCAGTATTTT

v_call: TRBV7-6
j_call: TRBJ1-6
d_call: .
cdr3_aa: CASSLDREARSPLHF
cdr3_nt: TGTGCCAGCAGCTTAGACAGGGAAGCACGATCACCCCTCCACTTT

v_call: TRBV6-5
j_call: TRBJ2-5
d_call: TRBD1
cdr3_aa: CASRRGTGDETQYF
cdr3_nt: TGTGCCAGCAGGCGAGGGACAGGGGATGAGACCCAGTACTTC